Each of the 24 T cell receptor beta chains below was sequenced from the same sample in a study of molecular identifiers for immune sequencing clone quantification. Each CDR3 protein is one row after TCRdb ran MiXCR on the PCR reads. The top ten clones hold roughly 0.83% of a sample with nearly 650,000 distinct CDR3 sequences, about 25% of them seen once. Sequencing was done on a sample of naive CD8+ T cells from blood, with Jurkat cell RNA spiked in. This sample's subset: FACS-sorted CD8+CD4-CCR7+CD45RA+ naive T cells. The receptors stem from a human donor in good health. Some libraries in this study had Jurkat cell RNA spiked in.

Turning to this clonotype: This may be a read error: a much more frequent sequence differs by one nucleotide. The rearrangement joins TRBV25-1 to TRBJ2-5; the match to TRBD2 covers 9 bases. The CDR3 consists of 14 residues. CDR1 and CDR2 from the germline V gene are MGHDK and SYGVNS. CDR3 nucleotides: TGTGCCAGTTCATCCTCAGCGGGAGGAGAGCCCCAGTACTTC. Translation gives CASSSSAGGEPQYF.

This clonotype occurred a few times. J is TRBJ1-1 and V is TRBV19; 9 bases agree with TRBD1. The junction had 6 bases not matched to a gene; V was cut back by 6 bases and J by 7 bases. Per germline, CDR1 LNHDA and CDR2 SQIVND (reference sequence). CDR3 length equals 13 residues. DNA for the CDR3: TGTGCCAGTAGCCCCACAGGGGGCCTTGAAGCTTTCTTT. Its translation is CASSPTGGLEAFF.

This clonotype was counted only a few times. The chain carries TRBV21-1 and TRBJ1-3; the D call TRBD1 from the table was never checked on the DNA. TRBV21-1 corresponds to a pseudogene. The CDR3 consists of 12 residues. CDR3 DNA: TGTGCCAGACGTCCCCTGCGGGGCACCATATATTTT. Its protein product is CARRPLRGTIYF.

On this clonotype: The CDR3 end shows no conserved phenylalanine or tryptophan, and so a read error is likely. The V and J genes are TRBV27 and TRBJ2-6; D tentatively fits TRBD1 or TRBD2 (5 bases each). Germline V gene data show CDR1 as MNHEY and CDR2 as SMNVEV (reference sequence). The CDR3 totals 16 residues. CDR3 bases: TGTGCCAGCAGTTCGATACTAGTTTCCGGGGCCAGCGTCCTGACTTAC. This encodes CASSSILVSGASVLTY.

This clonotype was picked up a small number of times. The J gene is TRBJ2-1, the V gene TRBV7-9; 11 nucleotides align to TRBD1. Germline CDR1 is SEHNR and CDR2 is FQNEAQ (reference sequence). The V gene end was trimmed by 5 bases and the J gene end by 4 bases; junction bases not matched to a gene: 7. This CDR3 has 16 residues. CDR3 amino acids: CASSPKDRGPYNEQFF. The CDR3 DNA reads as TGTGCCAGCAGCCCAAAGGACAGGGGGCCATACAATGAGCAGTTCTTC.

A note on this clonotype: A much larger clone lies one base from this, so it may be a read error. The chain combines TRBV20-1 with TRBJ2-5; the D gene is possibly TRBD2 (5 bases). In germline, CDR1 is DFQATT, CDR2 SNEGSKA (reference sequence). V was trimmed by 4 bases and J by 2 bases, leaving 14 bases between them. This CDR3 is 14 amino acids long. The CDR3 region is CSATKMREQETQYF. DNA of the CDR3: TGCAGTGCTACAAAAATGAGGGAACAAGAGACCCAGTACTTC.

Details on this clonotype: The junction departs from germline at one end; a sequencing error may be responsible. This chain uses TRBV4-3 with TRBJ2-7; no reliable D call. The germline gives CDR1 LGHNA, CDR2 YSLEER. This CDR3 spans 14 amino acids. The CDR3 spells CARRPVGTTSEQSF. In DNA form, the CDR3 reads TGCGCCCGCCGCCCAGTAGGCACCACCTCCGAGCAGTCCTTC.

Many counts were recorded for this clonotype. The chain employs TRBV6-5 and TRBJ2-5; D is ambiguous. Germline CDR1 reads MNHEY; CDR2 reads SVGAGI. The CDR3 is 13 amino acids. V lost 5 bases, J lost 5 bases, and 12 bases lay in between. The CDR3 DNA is TGTGCCAGCAGTACAACCCCTCCGGAGACCCAGTACTTC. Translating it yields CASSTTPPETQYF.

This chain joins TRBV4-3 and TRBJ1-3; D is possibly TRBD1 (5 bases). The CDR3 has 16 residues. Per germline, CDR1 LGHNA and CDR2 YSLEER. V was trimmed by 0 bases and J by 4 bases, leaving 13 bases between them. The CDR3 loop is CASSQDGGFGGNTIYF. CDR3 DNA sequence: TGCGCCAGCAGCCAAGATGGGGGATTCGGGGGAAACACCATATATTTT.

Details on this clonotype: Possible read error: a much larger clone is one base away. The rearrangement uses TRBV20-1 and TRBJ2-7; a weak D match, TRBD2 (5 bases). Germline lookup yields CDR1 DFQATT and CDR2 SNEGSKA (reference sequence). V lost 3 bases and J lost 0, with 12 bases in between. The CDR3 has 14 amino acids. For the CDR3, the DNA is TGCAGTGCTAGGGACTCCCTTTTCTCCTACGAGCAGTACTTC. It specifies CSARDSLFSYEQYF.

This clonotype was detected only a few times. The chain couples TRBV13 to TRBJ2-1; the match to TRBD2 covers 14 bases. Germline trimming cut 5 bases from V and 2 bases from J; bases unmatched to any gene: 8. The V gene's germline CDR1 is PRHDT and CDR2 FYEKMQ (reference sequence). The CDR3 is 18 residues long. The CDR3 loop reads CASSIRLAGGPPYNEQFF. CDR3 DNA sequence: TGTGCCAGCAGCATTCGACTAGCGGGAGGGCCCCCCTACAATGAGCAGTTCTTC.

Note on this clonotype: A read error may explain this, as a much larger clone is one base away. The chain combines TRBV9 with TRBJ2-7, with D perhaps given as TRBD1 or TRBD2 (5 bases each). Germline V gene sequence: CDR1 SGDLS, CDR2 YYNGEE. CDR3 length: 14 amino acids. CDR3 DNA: TGTACCAGCAGCGTCCGGGGCGAATCCTACGAGCAGTACTTC. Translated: CTSSVRGESYEQYF.

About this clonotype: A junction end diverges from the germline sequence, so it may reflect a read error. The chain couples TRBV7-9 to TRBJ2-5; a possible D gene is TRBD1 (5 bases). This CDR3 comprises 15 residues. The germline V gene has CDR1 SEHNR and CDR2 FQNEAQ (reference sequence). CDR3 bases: TGTGCCAGCAGCTTAGCGGGTTTCAGGGAAGAGAGCCAGTACTTC. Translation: CASSLAGFREESQYF.

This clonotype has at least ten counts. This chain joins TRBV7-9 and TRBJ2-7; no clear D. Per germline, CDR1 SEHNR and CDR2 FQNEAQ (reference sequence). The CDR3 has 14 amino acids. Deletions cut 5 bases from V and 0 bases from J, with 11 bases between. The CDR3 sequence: CASSEPGASYEQYF. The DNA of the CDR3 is TGTGCCAGCAGCGAGCCCGGAGCCTCCTACGAGCAGTACTTC.

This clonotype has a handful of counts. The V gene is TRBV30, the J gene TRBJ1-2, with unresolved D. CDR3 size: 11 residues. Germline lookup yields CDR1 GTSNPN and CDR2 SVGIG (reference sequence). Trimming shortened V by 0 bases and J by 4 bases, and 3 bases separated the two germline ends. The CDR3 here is CAWSVAYGYTF. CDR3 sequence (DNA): TGTGCCTGGAGTGTTGCCTATGGCTACACCTTC.

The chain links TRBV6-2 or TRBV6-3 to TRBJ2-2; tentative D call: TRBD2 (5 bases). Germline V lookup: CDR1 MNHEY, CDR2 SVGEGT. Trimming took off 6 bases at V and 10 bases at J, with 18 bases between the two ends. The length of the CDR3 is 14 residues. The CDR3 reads CASSGLITLEELFF. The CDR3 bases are TGTGCCAGCAGCGGACTCATAACTCTCGAGGAGCTGTTTTTT.

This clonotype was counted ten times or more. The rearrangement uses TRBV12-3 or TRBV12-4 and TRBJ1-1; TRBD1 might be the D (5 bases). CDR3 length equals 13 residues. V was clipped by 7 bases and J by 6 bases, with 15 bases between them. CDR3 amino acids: CASTINRIPEAFF. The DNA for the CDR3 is TGTGCCAGCACCATAAACAGGATCCCTGAAGCTTTCTTT.

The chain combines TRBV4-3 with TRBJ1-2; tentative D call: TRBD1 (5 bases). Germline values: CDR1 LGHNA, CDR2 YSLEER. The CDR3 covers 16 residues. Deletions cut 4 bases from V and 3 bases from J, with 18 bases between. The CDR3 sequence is CASSRSRDSGDYGYTF. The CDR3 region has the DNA TGCGCCAGCAGCCGGAGCCGAGACAGTGGGGACTATGGCTACACCTTC.

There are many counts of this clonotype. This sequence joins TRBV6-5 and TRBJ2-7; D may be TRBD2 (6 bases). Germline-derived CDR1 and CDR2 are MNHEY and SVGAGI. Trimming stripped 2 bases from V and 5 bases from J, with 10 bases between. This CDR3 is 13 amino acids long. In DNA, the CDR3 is TGTGCCAGCAGTTACGGGGGGAGCAACGAGCAGTACTTC. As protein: CASSYGGSNEQYF.

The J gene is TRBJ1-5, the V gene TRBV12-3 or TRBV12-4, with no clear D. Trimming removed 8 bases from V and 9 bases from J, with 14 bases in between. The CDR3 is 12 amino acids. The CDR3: CASQRDSTPQHF. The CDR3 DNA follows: TGTGCCAGCCAACGGGATAGTACGCCCCAGCATTTT.

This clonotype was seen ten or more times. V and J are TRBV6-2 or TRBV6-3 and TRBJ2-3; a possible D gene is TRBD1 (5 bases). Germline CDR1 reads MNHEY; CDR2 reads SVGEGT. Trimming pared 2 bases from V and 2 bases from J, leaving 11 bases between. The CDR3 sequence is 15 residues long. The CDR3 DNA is TGTGCCAGCAGTTACGGGCAGGGCGTCACAGATACGCAGTATTTT. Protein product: CASSYGQGVTDTQYF.

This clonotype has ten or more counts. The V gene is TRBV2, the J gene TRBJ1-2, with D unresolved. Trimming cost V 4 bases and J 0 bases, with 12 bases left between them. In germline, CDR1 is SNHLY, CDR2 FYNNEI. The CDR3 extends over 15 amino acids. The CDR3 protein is CASSAGQYSNYGYTF. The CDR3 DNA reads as TGTGCCAGCAGTGCCGGGCAGTACTCTAACTATGGCTACACCTTC.

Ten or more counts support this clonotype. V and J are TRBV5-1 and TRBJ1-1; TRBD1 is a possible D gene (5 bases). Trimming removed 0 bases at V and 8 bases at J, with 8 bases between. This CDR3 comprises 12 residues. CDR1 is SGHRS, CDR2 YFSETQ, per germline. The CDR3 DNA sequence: TGCGCCAGCAGCTTGGAGGGGCAGGAAGCTTTCTTT. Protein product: CASSLEGQEAFF.

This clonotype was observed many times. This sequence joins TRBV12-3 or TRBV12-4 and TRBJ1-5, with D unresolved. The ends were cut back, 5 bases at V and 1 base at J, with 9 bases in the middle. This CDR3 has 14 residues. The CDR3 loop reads CASSLRRSNQPQHF. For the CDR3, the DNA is TGTGCCAGCAGTCTCAGGAGAAGCAATCAGCCCCAGCATTTT.